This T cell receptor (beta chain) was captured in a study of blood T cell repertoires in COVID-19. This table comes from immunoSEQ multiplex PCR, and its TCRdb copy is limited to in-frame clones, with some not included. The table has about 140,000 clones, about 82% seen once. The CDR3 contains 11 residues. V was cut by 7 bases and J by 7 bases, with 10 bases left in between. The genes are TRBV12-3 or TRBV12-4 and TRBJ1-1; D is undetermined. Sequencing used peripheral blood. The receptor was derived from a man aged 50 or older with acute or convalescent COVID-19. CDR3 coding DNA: TGTGCCAGCACCCTTTCGTATGAAGCTTTCTTT. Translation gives CASTLSYEAFF.